This T cell receptor (beta chain) is from a study of shared clonotypes between healthy human individuals. Study-level results: Generation probabilities were higher for clonotypes shared across all four sorted-subset donors than for unshared ones.

Notes on this clone: Its antigen is as yet unknown.

Germline loops: CDR1 LNHDA, CDR2 SQIVND (reference sequence). The CDR3 is made up of 19 amino acids. Trimming removed 5 bases from V and 1 base from J; junction bases left unmatched: 18. Profiled with immunoSEQ multiplex PCR; TCRdb holds only in-frame clones, not every one. The sample holds about 2,500,000 clones, approximately 94% seen once. The TCR was taken from a man aged 18-30 years in good health. The chain combines TRBV19 with TRBJ2-7; 9 bases line up with TRBD1. The sequenced material came from naive CD4+ T cells sorted from blood. Subset defined: CD45RA+ positively selected. In DNA, the CDR3 is TGTGCCAGTAGTCTACGATACACAGCCCGGGACAGGGTTTCCTACGAGCAGTACTTC. It specifies CASSLRYTARDRVSYEQYF. Using reference TRBV19 and TRBJ2-7 for the parts outside the CDR3, the full variable domain is DGGITQSPKYLFRKEGQNVTLSCEQNLNHDAMYWYRQDPGQGLRLIYYSQIVNDFQKGDIAEGYSVSREKKESFPLTVTSAQKNPTAFYLCASSLRYTARDRVSYEQYFGPGTRLTVT.